This TCR beta chain derives from a study of tumor-infiltrating lymphocytes in primary liver carcinoma. Points on this clonotype: What it binds is unknown. At one end the junction does not follow the germline gene, possibly because of a read error.

Starting from approximately 500 ng of total RNA, TCR beta cDNA was produced with a primer in the constant region. Library construction for TCR beta comprised three nested multiplex PCR rounds performed with slightly modified ARM-PCR. TCRdb ran MiXCR on the multiplex PCR reads and lists one entry per CDR3 protein. The repertoire holds tens of thousands of distinct CDR3 sequences, with around 72% as singletons. Co-extracting RNA and DNA was done with about 17-30 mg of unsorted bulk tissue as input. Study findings and constraints: Tumor-blood pairs (like tumor-adjacent pairs) overlapped less than tumor region pairs did.

The sequencing sample was made of liver tumor tissue from sampling region 2. Noted subset: tumor region T2, inferior pole. This TCR derives from a man aged 35-49 years with primary liver carcinoma and hepatitis B virus infection.

In DNA form, the CDR3 reads TGTGCCAGCAGTGGCGTAGTGGGATGGGTAAACAATGAGCAATTCTTC. This encodes CASSGVVGWVNNEQFF. The chain employs TRBV14 and TRBJ2-1; no clear D. Germline CDR1 SGHDN, CDR2 FVKESK. The CDR3 covers 16 residues.